Listed here are 9 T cell receptor beta chains from one sample, sequenced in a study of blood T cells in healthy people across ages. With a J-beta primer mix and a sample-barcoded 5' primer, a second PCR ran about 6 to 11 cycles. TCRdb redid the calling of the 5' RACE reads with MiXCR, one entry per CDR3 protein. The sample has 790,000 or so distinct CDR3 sequences; roughly 46% are singletons. The sequenced sample consisted of blood. The receptors were gathered from an elderly man in good health.

The rearrangement joins TRBV7-3 to TRBJ2-5, with D unresolved. V lost 2 bases and J 11 bases, leaving 18 bases between the germline ends. The CDR3 is 14 amino acids. Germline CDR1 SGHTA, CDR2 FQGTGA. This chain's CDR3 is CASSLGQAYNEQYF. The CDR3 DNA sequence: TGTGCCAGCAGCTTAGGGCAGGCCTACAATGAGCAGTACTTC.

DNA for the CDR3: TGCAGCGTCTTAGGACAGGGTACTACGGGGACCGGGGAGCTGTTTTTT. The encoded protein is CSVLGQGTTGTGELFF. This chain joins TRBV29-1 and TRBJ2-2; 8 nucleotides match TRBD1. Germline-derived CDR1 and CDR2 are SQVTM and ANQGSEA. J was trimmed by 5 bases and V by 6 bases; bases with no gene match: 14. CDR3 length equals 16 residues.

The chain carries TRBV28 and TRBJ1-1; 7 bases are shared with TRBD1. Per the germline V gene, CDR1 is MDHEN and CDR2 is SYDVKM. V lost 5 bases, J lost 4 bases, and 10 bases stayed unmatched. The CDR3 consists of 15 residues. The CDR3 DNA reads TGTGCCAGCAGTCTTCCCCAGGGGGTTCGCACTGAAGCTTTCTTT. It yields the protein CASSLPQGVRTEAFF.

CDR3 amino acids: CASSATGTSGKGGWFF. The CDR3 nucleotides are TGTGCCAGCAGCGCCACAGGGACTAGCGGGAAGGGGGGGTGGTTCTTC. The rearrangement joins TRBV9 to TRBJ2-1; the match to TRBD2 covers 13 bases. V lost 3 bases to trimming and J lost 15 bases; unmatched junction nucleotides: 15. The germline V gene encodes CDR1 SGDLS and CDR2 YYNGEE. This CDR3 comprises 16 residues.

The gene calls are TRBV6-7 and TRBJ2-3; 9 nucleotides align to TRBD2. TRBV6-7 is an ORF, with its function uncertain. CDR3 length: 18 residues. Trimming cost V 2 bases and J 4 bases; bases outside gene matches: 13. The CDR3 nucleotides are TGTGCCAGCAGTTACCCCGAAGGCATAGCGGGAGCGGCAGATACGCAGTATTTT. Residues: CASSYPEGIAGAADTQYF.

Turning to this clonotype: This may arise from a read error, as a much more abundant clone is one base away. The genes are TRBV7-9 and TRBJ2-1, with D perhaps assigned TRBD1 or TRBD2 (5 bases each). CDR1 is SEHNR, CDR2 FQNEAQ, per germline (reference sequence). Trimming pared 5 bases from V and 8 bases from J, leaving 16 bases between. The CDR3 consists of 14 residues. In DNA form, the CDR3 reads TGTGCCAGCAGCGTAGGGAGCAGGGTTGATGAGCAGTTCTTC. Translating gives CASSVGSRVDEQFF.

This clonotype was seen more than once but under ten times. This chain joins TRBV7-3 and TRBJ2-3; TRBD2 aligns across 10 bases. The CDR3 extends over 15 amino acids. The junction had 4 bases not matched to a gene; V was cut back by 6 bases and J by 1 base. The germline V gene encodes CDR1 SGHTA and CDR2 FQGTGA. The CDR3 DNA is TGTGCCAGCAGACAGCGGGAGGGAGGCACAGATACGCAGTATTTT. Its translation: CASRQREGGTDTQYF.

This chain's CDR3 is CASSLAGRGTYEQYF. The CDR3 DNA sequence: TGCGCCAGCAGCTTGGCAGGGAGGGGAACGTACGAGCAGTACTTC. The rearrangement uses TRBV5-1 and TRBJ2-7; 7 bases map to TRBD2. With 0 bases clipped from V and 4 bases from J, the junction kept 7 bases outside the gene matches. CDR1 is SGHRS and CDR2 is YFSETQ in the germline V gene. The CDR3 spans 15 residues.

The J gene is TRBJ2-1, the V gene TRBV12-3 or TRBV12-4, with TRBD2 identical over 7 bases. This CDR3 spans 15 amino acids. Trimming took 6 bases from V and 7 from J; bases not matched to a gene: 12. The CDR3 coding sequence is TGTGCCAGCAGCCCTACCGGGACTATCAATAATGAGCAGTTCTTC. It is translated as CASSPTGTINNEQFF.